A single count supports the clone carrying this T cell receptor beta chain. These data belong to a study of control samples from healthy donors and cancer patients. The CDR3 covers 14 residues. Unmatched junction bases numbered 9, after V lost 6 bases and J lost 5 bases. The germline V gene encodes CDR1 WNHNN and CDR2 SYGVQD (reference sequence). Measured with immunoSEQ multiplex PCR; TCRdb has only the in-frame clones, and not every one. The data show about 40,000 clones, around 87% seen once. V and J are TRBV10-1 and TRBJ2-7, with 8 nucleotides matching TRBD2. The origin of this receptor is a woman aged 55-69 years with lung cancer. Sequences were obtained from PBMCs. CDR3 loop: CASSRGLERNEQYF. The CDR3 bases are TGCGCCAGCAGCAGGGGACTAGAAAGGAACGAGCAGTACTTC.